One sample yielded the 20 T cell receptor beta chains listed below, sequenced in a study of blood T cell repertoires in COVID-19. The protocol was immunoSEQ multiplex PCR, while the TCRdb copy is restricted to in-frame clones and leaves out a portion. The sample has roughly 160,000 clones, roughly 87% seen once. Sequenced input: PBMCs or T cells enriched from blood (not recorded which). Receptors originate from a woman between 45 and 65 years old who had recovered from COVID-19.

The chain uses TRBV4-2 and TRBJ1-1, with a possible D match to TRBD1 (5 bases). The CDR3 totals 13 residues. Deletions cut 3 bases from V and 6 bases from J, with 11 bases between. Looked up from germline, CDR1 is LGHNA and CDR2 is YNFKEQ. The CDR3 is CASSHQGSPEAFF. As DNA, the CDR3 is TGTGCCAGCAGCCACCAGGGTTCTCCTGAAGCTTTCTTT.

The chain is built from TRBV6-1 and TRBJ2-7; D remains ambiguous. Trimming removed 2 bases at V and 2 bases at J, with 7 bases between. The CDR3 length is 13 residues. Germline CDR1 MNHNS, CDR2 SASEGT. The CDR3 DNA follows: TGTGCCAGCAGTGAATTTTTCACCTACGAGCAGTACTTC. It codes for CASSEFFTYEQYF.

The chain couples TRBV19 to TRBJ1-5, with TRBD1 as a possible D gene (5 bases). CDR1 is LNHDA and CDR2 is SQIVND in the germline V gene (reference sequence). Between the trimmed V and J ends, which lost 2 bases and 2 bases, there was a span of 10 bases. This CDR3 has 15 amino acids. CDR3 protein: CASSIWGVGNQPQHF. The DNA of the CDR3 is TGTGCCAGTAGTATATGGGGGGTGGGCAATCAGCCCCAGCATTTT.

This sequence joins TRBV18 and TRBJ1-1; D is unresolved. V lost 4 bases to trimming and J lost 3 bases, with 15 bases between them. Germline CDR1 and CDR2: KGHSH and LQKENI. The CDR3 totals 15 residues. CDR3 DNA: TGTGCCAGCTCACTGTCAATGATGGGCGACACTGAAGCTTTCTTT. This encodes CASSLSMMGDTEAFF. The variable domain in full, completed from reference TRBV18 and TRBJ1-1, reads NAGVMQNPRHLVRRRGQEARLRCSPMKGHSHVYWYRQLPEEGLKFMVYLQKENIIDESGMPKERFSAEFPKEGPSILRIQQVVRGDSAAYFCASSLSMMGDTEAFFGQGTRLTVV.

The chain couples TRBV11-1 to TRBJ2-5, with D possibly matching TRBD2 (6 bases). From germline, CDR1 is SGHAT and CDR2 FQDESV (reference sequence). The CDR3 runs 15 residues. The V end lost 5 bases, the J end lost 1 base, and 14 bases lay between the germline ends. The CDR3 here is CASSPYAGSQETQYF. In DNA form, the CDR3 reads TGTGCCAGCAGCCCTTACGCCGGGAGCCAAGAGACCCAGTACTTC.

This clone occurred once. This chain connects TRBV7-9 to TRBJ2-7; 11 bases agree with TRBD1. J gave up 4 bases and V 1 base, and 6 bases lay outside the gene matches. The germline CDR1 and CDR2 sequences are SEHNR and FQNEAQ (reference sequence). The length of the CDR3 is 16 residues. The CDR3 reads CASSLGWTGGMYEQYF. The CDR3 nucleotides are TGTGCCAGCAGCTTAGGCTGGACAGGGGGCATGTACGAGCAGTACTTC. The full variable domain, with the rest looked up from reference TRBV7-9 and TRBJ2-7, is DTGVSQNPRHKITKRGQNVTFRCDPISEHNRLYWYRQTLGQGPEFLTYFQNEAQLEKSRLLSDRFSAERPKGSFSTLEIQRTEQGDSAMYLCASSLGWTGGMYEQYFGPGTRLTVT.

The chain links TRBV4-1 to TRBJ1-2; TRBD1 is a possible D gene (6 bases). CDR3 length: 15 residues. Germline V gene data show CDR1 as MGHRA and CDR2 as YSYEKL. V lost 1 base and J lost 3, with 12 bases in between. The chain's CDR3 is CASSQGGGRDYGYTF. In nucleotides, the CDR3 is TGCGCCAGCAGCCAAGGAGGGGGTAGGGACTATGGCTACACCTTC.

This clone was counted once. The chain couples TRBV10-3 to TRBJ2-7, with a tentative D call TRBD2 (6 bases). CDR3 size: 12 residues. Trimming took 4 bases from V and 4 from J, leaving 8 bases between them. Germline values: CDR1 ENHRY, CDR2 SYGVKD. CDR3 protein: CAISAGEYEQYF. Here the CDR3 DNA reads TGTGCCATCAGTGCGGGGGAGTACGAGCAGTACTTC.

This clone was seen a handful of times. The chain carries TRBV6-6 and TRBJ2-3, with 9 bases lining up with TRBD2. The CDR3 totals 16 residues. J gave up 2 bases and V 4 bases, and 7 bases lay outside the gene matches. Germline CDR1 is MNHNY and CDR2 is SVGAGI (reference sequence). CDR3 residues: CASSWEAGGLTDTQYF. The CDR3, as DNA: TGTGCCAGCAGTTGGGAAGCGGGAGGACTCACAGATACGCAGTATTTT.

CDR3 nucleotide sequence: TGTGCCACCAGTGATTCACAGGGGAAACTGTTTTTT. Residues: CATSDSQGKLFF. The V gene is TRBV24-1, the J gene TRBJ1-4; 7 positions match TRBD1. CDR1 and CDR2 from the germline V gene are KGHDR and SFDVKD. The CDR3 runs 12 residues. J gave up 11 bases and V 2 bases, and 1 base lay outside the gene matches.

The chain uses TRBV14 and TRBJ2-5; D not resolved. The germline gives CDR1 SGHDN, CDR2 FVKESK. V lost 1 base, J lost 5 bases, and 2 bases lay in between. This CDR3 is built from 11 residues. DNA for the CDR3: TGTGCCAGCAGCCAAGCGGAGACCCAGTACTTC. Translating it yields CASSQAETQYF.

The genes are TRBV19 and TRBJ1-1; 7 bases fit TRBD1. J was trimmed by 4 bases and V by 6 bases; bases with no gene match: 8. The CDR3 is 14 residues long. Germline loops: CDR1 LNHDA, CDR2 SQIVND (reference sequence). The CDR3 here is CASRGDRGGTEAFF. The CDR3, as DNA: TGTGCCAGTAGGGGGGACAGAGGAGGCACTGAAGCTTTCTTT.

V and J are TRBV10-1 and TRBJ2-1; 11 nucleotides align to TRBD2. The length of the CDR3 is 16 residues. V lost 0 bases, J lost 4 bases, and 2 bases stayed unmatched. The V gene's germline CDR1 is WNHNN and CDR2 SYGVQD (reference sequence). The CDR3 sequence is CASSESGTSGYNEQFF. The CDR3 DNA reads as TGCGCCAGCAGTGAGTCTGGGACTAGCGGTTACAATGAGCAGTTCTTC.

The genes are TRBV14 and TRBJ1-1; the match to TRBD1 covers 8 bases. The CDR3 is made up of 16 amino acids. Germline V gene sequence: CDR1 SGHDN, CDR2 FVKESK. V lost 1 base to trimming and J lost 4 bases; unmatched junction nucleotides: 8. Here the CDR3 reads CASSQVAGGSSTEAFF. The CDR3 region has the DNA TGTGCCAGCAGCCAAGTGGCAGGGGGCTCGAGCACTGAAGCTTTCTTT.

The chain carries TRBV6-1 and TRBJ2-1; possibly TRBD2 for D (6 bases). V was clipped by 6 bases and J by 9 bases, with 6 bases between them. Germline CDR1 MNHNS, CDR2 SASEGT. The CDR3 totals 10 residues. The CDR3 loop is CASREGEQFF. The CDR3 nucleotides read TGTGCCAGCAGGGAGGGTGAGCAGTTCTTC.

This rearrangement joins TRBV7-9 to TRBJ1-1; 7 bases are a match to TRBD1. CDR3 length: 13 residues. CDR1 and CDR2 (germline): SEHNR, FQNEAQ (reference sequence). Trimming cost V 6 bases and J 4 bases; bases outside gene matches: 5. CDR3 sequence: CASRRGDSTEAFF. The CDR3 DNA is TGTGCCAGCAGAAGGGGGGACAGCACTGAAGCTTTCTTT.

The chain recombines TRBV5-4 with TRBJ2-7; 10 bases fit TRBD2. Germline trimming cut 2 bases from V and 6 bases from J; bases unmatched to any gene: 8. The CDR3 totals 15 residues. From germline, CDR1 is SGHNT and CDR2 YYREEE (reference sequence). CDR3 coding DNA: TGTGCCAGCAGCTTCCTAGCGGGAGCCCTTAGCGAGCAGTACTTC. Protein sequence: CASSFLAGALSEQYF. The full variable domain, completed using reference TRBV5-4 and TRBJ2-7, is ETGVTQSPTHLIKTRGQQVTLRCSSQSGHNTVSWYQQALGQGPQFIFQYYREEENGRGNFPPRFSGLQFPNYSSELNVNALELDDSALYLCASSFLAGALSEQYFGPGTRLTVT.

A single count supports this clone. The CDR3 region is CASRSAGFTDTQYF. The DNA for the CDR3 is TGTGCCAGCCGTTCCGCGGGGTTCACAGATACGCAGTATTTT. J is TRBJ2-3 and V is TRBV27; TRBD2 is a possible D gene (6 bases). Looked up from germline, CDR1 is MNHEY and CDR2 is SMNVEV (reference sequence). The CDR3 sequence is 14 residues long. Between the trimmed V and J ends, which lost 8 bases and 2 bases, there was a span of 14 bases.

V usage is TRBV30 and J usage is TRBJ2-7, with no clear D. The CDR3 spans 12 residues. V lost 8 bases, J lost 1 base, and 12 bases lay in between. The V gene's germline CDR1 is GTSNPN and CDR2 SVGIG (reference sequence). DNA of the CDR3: TGTGCCGGCGGTGCTATGTCCTACGAGCAGTACTTC. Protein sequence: CAGGAMSYEQYF.

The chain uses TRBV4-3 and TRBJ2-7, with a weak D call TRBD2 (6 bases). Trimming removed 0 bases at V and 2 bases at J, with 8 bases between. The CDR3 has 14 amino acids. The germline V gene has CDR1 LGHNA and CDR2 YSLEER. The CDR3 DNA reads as TGCGCCAGCAGCCAAGAGCGGGGCCCCTACGAGCAGTACTTC. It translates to CASSQERGPYEQYF.